A selection of T cell receptor beta chains follows, all from one sample in a study of cytomegalovirus exposure and HLA in healthy donors. Some clones are missing from TCRdb's copy, which holds only in-frame ones; the method was immunoSEQ multiplex PCR. The table has tens of thousands of clones, 70% to 85% seen once. Sequencing was carried out using PBMCs. All receptors come from a man in his fifties in good health and CMV-seronegative. Each CDR3 is given with its conserved first and last residue. Fields, in order: V gene, D gene, clone size, J gene, CDR3 DNA, CDR3 protein. D genes are given only for firm matches. A row's size may be missing; if present it is once, few, many or a size class.

V: TRBV28
D: TRBD1
size: few
J: TRBJ1-5
DNA: TGTGCCAGCGCGGACAGGGGAGGGGCCAATCAGCCCCAGCATTTT
CDR3: CASADRGGANQPQHF

V: TRBV5-1
D: -
size: -
J: TRBJ2-5
DNA: TGCGCCAGCAGCTTGGCGGGAAGTCAAGAAGAGACCCAGTACTTC
CDR3: CASSLAGSQEETQYF

V: TRBV7-8
D: TRBD1
size: -
J: TRBJ2-1
DNA: TGTGCCAGCAGCCTCAGGACAGGGCAAAATGAGCAGTTCTTC
CDR3: CASSLRTGQNEQFF

V: TRBV30
D: TRBD2
size: -
J: TRBJ2-3
DNA: TGTGCCTGGAGTGTGGGGACTAGCGGCACAGATACGCAGTATTTT
CDR3: CAWSVGTSGTDTQYF

V: TRBV5-1
D: TRBD1
size: -
J: TRBJ1-2
DNA: TGCGCCAGCAGCTTGGGGGACAGGGGGCACTATGGCTACACCTTC
CDR3: CASSLGDRGHYGYTF

V: TRBV6-1
D: TRBD1
size: -
J: TRBJ1-2
DNA: TGTGCCAGCAGTGAAGCAAGTACGACAGGGGCTTACTATGGCTACACCTTC
CDR3: CASSEASTTGAYYGYTF

V: TRBV18
D: -
size: -
J: TRBJ1-1
DNA: TGTGCCAGCTCACTACAGGGTGGGACTGAAGCTTTCTTT
CDR3: CASSLQGGTEAFF

V: TRBV28
D: TRBD1
size: -
J: TRBJ2-7
DNA: TGTGCCAGCAGTACCTCCGGACAGGGGGCCCCCGAGCAGTACTTC
CDR3: CASSTSGQGAPEQYF

V: TRBV4-3
D: -
size: once
J: TRBJ2-2
DNA: TGCGCCAGCAGCCGAACCACGACTTTTACCGGGGAGCTGTTTTTT
CDR3: CASSRTTTFTGELFF

V: TRBV28
D: -
size: -
J: TRBJ2-7
DNA: TGTGCCAGCAGTCCGGTCGCGGGATTCAACGAGCAGTACTTC
CDR3: CASSPVAGFNEQYF

V: TRBV14
D: -
size: -
J: TRBJ2-7
DNA: TGTGCCAGCAGCCAAGATCTTCGGGAGCAGTACTTC
CDR3: CASSQDLREQYF

V: TRBV7-2
D: TRBD1
size: -
J: TRBJ2-2
DNA: TGTGCCAGCAGCCCGCGACCGGGACAGGGCCACGGGGAGCTGTTTTTT
CDR3: CASSPRPGQGHGELFF

V: TRBV5-1
D: -
size: -
J: TRBJ2-7
DNA: TGCGCCAGCAGCTTGGCCCTCGGGCCGGGGGACAGAAAGCAGTACTTC
CDR3: CASSLALGPGDRKQYF

V: TRBV5-4
D: TRBD1
size: -
J: TRBJ1-2
DNA: TGTGCCAGCAGCTTGGTAGGGGGCGACTATGGCTACACCTTC
CDR3: CASSLVGGDYGYTF

V: TRBV25-1
D: -
size: -
J: TRBJ2-2
DNA: TGTGCCAGCAGTGCTCACTCGGGACTGACGAACACCGGGGAGCTGTTTTTT
CDR3: CASSAHSGLTNTGELFF

V: TRBV15
D: TRBD1
size: -
J: TRBJ1-2
DNA: TGTGCCACCAGCAGAGACGGGACAGGGGATGGCTACACCTTC
CDR3: CATSRDGTGDGYTF

V: TRBV2
D: TRBD1
size: -
J: TRBJ1-5
DNA: TGTGCCAGCAGTATAACAGGGGGGGTCGGCGTGGGCGGCAATCAGCCCCAGCATTTT
CDR3: CASSITGGVGVGGNQPQHF

V: TRBV28
D: TRBD1
size: -
J: TRBJ1-3
DNA: TGTGCCAGCAGGACAGGGTGGGAAGTGAGCTCTGGAAACACCATATATTTT
CDR3: CASRTGWEVSSGNTIYF

V: TRBV28
D: -
size: few
J: TRBJ1-2
DNA: TGTGCCAGCAGTTTATCAGGGTACGGCTATGGCTACACCTTC
CDR3: CASSLSGYGYGYTF

V: TRBV28
D: TRBD2
size: -
J: TRBJ2-3
DNA: TGTGCCAGCAGTTCCCCGGGACTAGCGGGTGCGCAGTATTTT
CDR3: CASSSPGLAGAQYF

V: TRBV4-3
D: TRBD2
size: -
J: TRBJ2-3
DNA: TGCGCCAGCAGCCAAGATTTCCCTAGCGGGTTACCGTATTTT
CDR3: CASSQDFPSGLPYF

V: TRBV5-1
D: TRBD2
size: -
J: TRBJ2-5
DNA: TGCGCCAGCACACCGCAGGGACTAGCGGGGGAGACCCAGTACTTC
CDR3: CASTPQGLAGETQYF

V: TRBV27
D: -
size: -
J: TRBJ2-3
DNA: TGTGCCAGCAGGCCCCCGTCGGGGACGCAGTATTTT
CDR3: CASRPPSGTQYF

V: TRBV5-1
D: -
size: -
J: TRBJ2-3
DNA: TGCGCCAGCACCCCAGGTGGGGGGAGAGATACGCAGTATTTT
CDR3: CASTPGGGRDTQYF

V: TRBV6-1
D: -
size: -
J: TRBJ2-7
DNA: TGTGCCAGCCCCCCCCTCGACAGTCCCTACGAGCAGTACTTC
CDR3: CASPPLDSPYEQYF

V: TRBV27
D: TRBD1
size: -
J: TRBJ1-2
DNA: TGTGCCAGCAGTCCCGCAGGGGGCACCTCCTATGGCTACACCTTC
CDR3: CASSPAGGTSYGYTF

V: TRBV28
D: -
size: -
J: TRBJ2-1
DNA: TGTGCCAGCTGCTCGGCCTACAATGAGCAGTTCTTC
CDR3: CASCSAYNEQFF

V: TRBV28
D: -
size: -
J: TRBJ2-5
DNA: TGTGCCAGCAGGATCGGACACGAAGAGACCCAGTACTTC
CDR3: CASRIGHEETQYF

V: TRBV18
D: TRBD2
size: -
J: TRBJ2-7
DNA: TGTGCCAGCTCACGAAACCGGGGGGGTGGGCCATCCTACGAGCAGTACTTC
CDR3: CASSRNRGGGPSYEQYF

V: TRBV25-1
D: -
size: few
J: TRBJ2-6
DNA: TGTGCCAGCAGCGAGGGAGCCTCTGGGGCCAACGTCCTGACTTTC
CDR3: CASSEGASGANVLTF

V: TRBV7-9
D: TRBD1
size: -
J: TRBJ1-2
DNA: TGTTCCAGCAGGCCCCGGACAGGGGCGTTAGCTAACTATGGCTACACCTTC
CDR3: CSSRPRTGALANYGYTF

V: TRBV6-6
D: TRBD1
size: -
J: TRBJ1-2
DNA: TGTGCCAGCAGTACCTTGACAGGGGAAAACTATGGCTACACCTTC
CDR3: CASSTLTGENYGYTF

V: TRBV28
D: -
size: -
J: TRBJ2-1
DNA: TGTGAACGGCAGCTGATCAAGCGGGTTAGCTCCTACAATGAGCAGTTCTTC
CDR3: CERQLIKRVSSYNEQFF

V: TRBV19
D: TRBD2
size: -
J: TRBJ2-7
DNA: TGTGCCAGTAGTAAGAGATGGACTAGCGGGAGTTCCTACGAGCAGTACTTC
CDR3: CASSKRWTSGSSYEQYF

V: TRBV5-4
D: -
size: -
J: TRBJ2-1
DNA: TGTGCCCTAGGCCGAGGGCCTACCTACAATGAGCAGTTCTTC
CDR3: CALGRGPTYNEQFF

V: TRBV7-3
D: TRBD2
size: -
J: TRBJ2-3
DNA: TGTGCCAGCAGCTTAACAGGGTCTAGCGGGAGTTTTGGAGATACGCAGTATTTT
CDR3: CASSLTGSSGSFGDTQYF

V: TRBV18
D: -
size: once
J: TRBJ1-1
DNA: TGTGCCAGCTCACCTAACATGAACACTGAAGCTTTCTTT
CDR3: CASSPNMNTEAFF

V: TRBV7-8
D: -
size: -
J: TRBJ1-5
DNA: TGTGCCAGCAGCTTCACAGGGTTTTATCAGCCCCAGCATTTT
CDR3: CASSFTGFYQPQHF

V: TRBV6-5
D: -
size: -
J: TRBJ1-2
DNA: TGTGCCAGCAGTACGGGGGGAGCCTATGGCTACACCTTC
CDR3: CASSTGGAYGYTF

V: TRBV27
D: -
size: -
J: TRBJ2-7
DNA: TGTGCCAGCAGTCGCTCCCCCAGAACTAGCTCCTACGAGCAGTACTTC
CDR3: CASSRSPRTSSYEQYF

V: TRBV2
D: -
size: -
J: TRBJ2-1
DNA: TGTGCCAGCAGTGCCCCCCGGACTATAAGAGGGAGGAATGAGCAGTTCTTC
CDR3: CASSAPRTIRGRNEQFF

V: TRBV28
D: TRBD1
size: -
J: TRBJ2-1
DNA: TGTGCCAGCAGTTCATGGGACAGGGATGAGCAGTTCTTC
CDR3: CASSSWDRDEQFF

V: TRBV7-2
D: -
size: once
J: TRBJ2-4
DNA: TGTGCCAGCAGCTTACGGGGACTAGCCAAAAACATTCAGTACTTC
CDR3: CASSLRGLAKNIQYF

V: TRBV13
D: TRBD1
size: -
J: TRBJ2-1
DNA: TGTGCCAGCAGCCTAGGGACAGCCTTTAGCTCCTACAATGAGCAGTTCTTC
CDR3: CASSLGTAFSSYNEQFF

V: TRBV4-3
D: -
size: -
J: TRBJ1-1
DNA: TGCGCCAGCAGCCAAGAACCCGCGGGGGGCGAATACACTGAAGCTTTCTTT
CDR3: CASSQEPAGGEYTEAFF